The T cell receptor (beta chain) described here comes from a study of T cell repertoires in cytomegalovirus infection. As for this clonotype: The antigen is unknown.

One entry per CDR3 protein, called by TCRdb with MiXCR from the reads. The sample holds some 590,000 distinct CDR3 sequences, over 35% seen once. The specimen comprised cultured PBMCs, sampled from culture after CMV antigen stimulation. This receptor was taken from a human donor in good health (CMV status not recorded). Some clones in this sample may be carry-over from other donors' samples.

DNA for the CDR3: TGCAGTGCTAGTGGGGACAGCGATCAGCCCCAGCATTTT. Protein sequence: CSASGDSDQPQHF. V usage is TRBV20-1 and J usage is TRBJ1-5; 7 bases map to TRBD1. CDR3 length: 13 residues. CDR1 and CDR2 from the germline V gene are DFQATT and SNEGSKA (reference sequence). V gave up 3 bases and J gave up 5 bases; unmatched junction bases: 4.